This TCR beta chain was observed in a study of cytomegalovirus exposure and HLA in healthy donors. Looking at the study overall: The 95 to 150 validation repertoires were produced on the same platform as the 700 or so repertoires of the first cohort. This was reported in a later analysis. Study-level points and caveats: Listed as cytomegalovirus-associated were over 150 TCR beta chains.

A note on this clone: The antigen is not known.

Here immunoSEQ multiplex PCR was the method, and the copy in TCRdb shows in-frame clones only, minus some. The sample has 220,000 or so clones, around 80% seen once; the top ten hold around 15%. Germline CDR1 is SEHNR and CDR2 is FQNEAQ (reference sequence). The V and J ends lost 3 bases and 3 bases respectively, with 4 bases between them. This CDR3 comprises 12 residues. This clonotype was sampled from a woman aged 25 to 39 in good health and CMV-seropositive. The sequenced sample consisted of PBMCs. The chain employs TRBV7-9 and TRBJ2-3; unclear D gene. The CDR3 reads CASSFQTDTQYF. Here the CDR3 DNA reads TGTGCCAGCAGCTTTCAAACAGATACGCAGTATTTT.